This T cell receptor beta chain stems from a study of metastatic and nonmetastatic thyroid tumors. No patient received treatment before thyroid surgery. In the source study's methods: Differences in CDR3 between clinicopathological groups were drawn on to build a classifier intended to discriminate distant-metastatic papillary thyroid cancer patients. TCRdb re-clonotyped the PCR reads via MiXCR. The V and J calls reflect TCRdb's pipeline rather than the authors' work. The table has under 30,000 clones, under 4.5% seen once. The CDR3 runs 12 residues. V gave up 6 bases and J gave up 7 bases, with 12 bases separating them. Germline V gene lookup returns CDR1 MNHEY and CDR2 SMNVEV (reference sequence).

The rearrangement uses TRBV27 and TRBJ1-1; D is perhaps TRBD1 (5 bases). Sequencing was performed on blood. The clonotype originates from a female donor with papillary thyroid cancer or a benign thyroid nodule (not recorded which). Some clones in this sample may be carry-over from other donors' samples. The CDR3 spells CASRGPAHEAFF. CDR3 nucleotide sequence: TGTGCCAGCAGGGGGCCTGCACATGAAGCTTTCTTT.